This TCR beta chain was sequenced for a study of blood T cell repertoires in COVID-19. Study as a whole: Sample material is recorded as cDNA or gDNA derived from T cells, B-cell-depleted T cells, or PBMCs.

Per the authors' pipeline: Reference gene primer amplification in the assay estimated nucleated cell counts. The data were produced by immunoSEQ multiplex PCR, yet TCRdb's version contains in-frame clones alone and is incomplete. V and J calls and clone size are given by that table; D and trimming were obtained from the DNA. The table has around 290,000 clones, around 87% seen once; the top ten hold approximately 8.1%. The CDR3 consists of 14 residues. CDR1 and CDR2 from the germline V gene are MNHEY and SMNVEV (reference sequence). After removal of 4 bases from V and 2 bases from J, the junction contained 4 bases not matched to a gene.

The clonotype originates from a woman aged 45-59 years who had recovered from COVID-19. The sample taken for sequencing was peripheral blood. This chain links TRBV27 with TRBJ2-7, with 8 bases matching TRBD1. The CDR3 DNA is TGTGCCAGCAGTTCGGGACAGGCTCCCTACGAGCAGTACTTC. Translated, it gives CASSSGQAPYEQYF.